This TCR beta chain was obtained from a study of blood T cell repertoires in COVID-19. The cohort comprised adults aged roughly 18 to 95 years residing in about two dozen US areas. Participant-given clinical history determined each cohort assignment. This CDR3 contains 14 residues. The V segment lost 1 base and the J segment 8 bases; nucleotides outside the gene matches: 7. The germline V gene has CDR1 LGHNT and CDR2 FRNRAP. In the original workflow: By means of reference gene primer amplification, nucleated cell counts were estimated. Repertoires were generated with immunoSEQ multiplex PCR, while TCRdb's copy carries only in-frame clones and drops some. V, J and clone size were drawn from that table, and D and trimming were deduced from the DNA. The table has about 250,000 clones, roughly nine tenths seen once. This clone was observed once.

This receptor was taken from a woman in her twenties or thirties with acute COVID-19. V is TRBV12-5 and J is TRBJ1-1; 7 nucleotides line up with TRBD1. Sequencing was carried out using PBMCs or T cells enriched from blood (not recorded which). Here the CDR3 DNA reads TGTGCTAGTGGTTTGGGTCAGGGGGACATGGAAGCTTTCTTT. Translation gives CASGLGQGDMEAFF.